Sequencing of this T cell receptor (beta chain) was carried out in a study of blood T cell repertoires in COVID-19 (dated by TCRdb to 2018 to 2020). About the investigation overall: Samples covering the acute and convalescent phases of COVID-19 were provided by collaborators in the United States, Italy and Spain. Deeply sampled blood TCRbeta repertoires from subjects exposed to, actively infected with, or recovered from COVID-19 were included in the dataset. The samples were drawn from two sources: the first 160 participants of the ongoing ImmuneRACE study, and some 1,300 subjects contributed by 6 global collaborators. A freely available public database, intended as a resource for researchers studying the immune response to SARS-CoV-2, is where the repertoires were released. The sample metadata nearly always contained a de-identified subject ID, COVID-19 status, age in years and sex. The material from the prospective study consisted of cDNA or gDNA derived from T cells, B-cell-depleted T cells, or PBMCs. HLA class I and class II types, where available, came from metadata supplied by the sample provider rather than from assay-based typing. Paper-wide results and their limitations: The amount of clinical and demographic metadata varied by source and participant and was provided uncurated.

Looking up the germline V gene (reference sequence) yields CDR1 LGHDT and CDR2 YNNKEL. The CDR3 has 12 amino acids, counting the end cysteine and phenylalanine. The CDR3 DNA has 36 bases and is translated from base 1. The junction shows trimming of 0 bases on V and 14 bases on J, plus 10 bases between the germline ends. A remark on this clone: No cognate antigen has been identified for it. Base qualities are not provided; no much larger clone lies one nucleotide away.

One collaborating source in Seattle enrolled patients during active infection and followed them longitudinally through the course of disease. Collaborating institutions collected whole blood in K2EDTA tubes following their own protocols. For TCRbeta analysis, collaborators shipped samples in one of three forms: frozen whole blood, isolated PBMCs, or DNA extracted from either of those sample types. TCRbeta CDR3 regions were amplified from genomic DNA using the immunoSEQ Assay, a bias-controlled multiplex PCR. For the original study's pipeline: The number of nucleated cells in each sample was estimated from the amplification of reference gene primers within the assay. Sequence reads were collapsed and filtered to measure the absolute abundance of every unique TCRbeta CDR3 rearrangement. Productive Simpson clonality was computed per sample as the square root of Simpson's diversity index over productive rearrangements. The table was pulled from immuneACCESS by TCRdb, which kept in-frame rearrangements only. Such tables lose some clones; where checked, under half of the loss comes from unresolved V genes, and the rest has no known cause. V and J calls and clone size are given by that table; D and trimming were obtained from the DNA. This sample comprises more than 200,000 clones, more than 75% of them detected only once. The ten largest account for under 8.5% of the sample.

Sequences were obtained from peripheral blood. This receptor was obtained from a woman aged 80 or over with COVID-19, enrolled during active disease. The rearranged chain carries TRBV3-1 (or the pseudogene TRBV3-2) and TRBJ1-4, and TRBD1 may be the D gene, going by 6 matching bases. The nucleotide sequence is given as TGTGCCAGCAGCCAAGATATCGGACAGCTGTTTTTT. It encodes CASSQDIGQLFF.